One and the same sample provided the 29 T cell receptor beta chains below, sequenced in a study of cytomegalovirus exposure and HLA in healthy donors. It was with 60 Vbeta and 13 Jbeta primers that the PCR ran. The method was immunoSEQ multiplex PCR; TCRdb's version includes in-frame clones alone and lacks a portion of them. Recorded for this sample: some 72,000 clones. The specimen was PBMCs. These receptors all come from a man aged 40-50 years in good health and CMV-seronegative.

The chain joins TRBV4-1 to TRBJ1-5; the D gene is possibly TRBD1 (5 bases). The CDR3 is 15 amino acids. The germline V and J ends were trimmed by 4 bases and 1 base, with 11 bases remaining between them. Germline loops: CDR1 MGHRA, CDR2 YSYEKL. CDR3 sequence: CASSPTVQSNQPQHF. In DNA form, the CDR3 reads TGCGCCAGCAGCCCGACAGTTCAAAGCAATCAGCCCCAGCATTTT.

CDR3 in amino acids: CASSQEPSGAALHTQYF. The CDR3, as DNA: TGTGCCAGCAGCCAAGAACCTAGCGGGGCGGCACTACATACGCAGTATTTT. V and J are TRBV4-2 and TRBJ2-3; 9 bases are a match to TRBD2. The CDR3 has 17 amino acids. After removal of 0 bases from V and 7 bases from J, the junction contained 11 bases not matched to a gene. Germline V CDR1 and CDR2: LGHNA, YNFKEQ.

V gene TRBV5-6 combines with J gene TRBJ1-2; possibly TRBD1 for D (5 bases). Germline assignment: CDR1 SGHDT and CDR2 YYEEEE. The CDR3 is 13 amino acids. With 5 bases removed from V and 7 bases from J, the gap between germline ends came to 15 bases. The CDR3 protein is CASRPQAMSGYTF. DNA for the CDR3: TGTGCCAGCAGACCACAGGCCATGAGTGGCTACACCTTC.

V and J are TRBV11-2 and TRBJ1-1; weak D call: TRBD1 (6 bases). The germline gives CDR1 SGHAT, CDR2 FQNNGV. The CDR3 is made up of 13 amino acids. V was trimmed by 1 base and J by 6 bases, leaving 9 bases between them. Written as DNA, the CDR3 is TGTGCCAGCAGCTTAGCAGGGGCCCCTGAAGCTTTCTTT. This translates into CASSLAGAPEAFF.

This chain connects TRBV7-2 to TRBJ1-1, with a weak D call TRBD1 (5 bases). Trimming cost V 3 bases and J 5 bases, with 19 bases left between them. Germline CDR1 SGHTA, CDR2 FQGNSA. This CDR3 has 16 residues. Here the CDR3 DNA reads TGTGCCAGCAGCTTTACCCCCGACTGGAGGGGAACTGAAGCTTTCTTT. Its translation is CASSFTPDWRGTEAFF.

This chain uses TRBV7-9 with TRBJ2-3, with TRBD1 matching over 7 bases. From germline, CDR1 is SEHNR and CDR2 FQNEAQ (reference sequence). The CDR3 length is 15 residues. V lost 5 bases and J lost 3; bases outside the gene matches: 8. DNA for the CDR3: TGTGCCAGCAGCGAACAGGGGTTGTCAACAGATACGCAGTATTTT. This codes for CASSEQGLSTDTQYF.

The genes are TRBV5-6 and TRBJ1-2; 9 positions agree with TRBD1. V dropped 4 bases and J dropped 6; count of bases not matched to a gene: 13. Germline CDR1 reads SGHDT; CDR2 reads YYEEEE. The CDR3 spans 16 residues. The CDR3 nucleotides read TGTGCCAGCAGCAGGGGACAGGGATTGTCGTTCGATGGCTACACCTTC. Amino acid sequence: CASSRGQGLSFDGYTF.

The chain couples TRBV7-6 to TRBJ2-2, with 8 bases identical to TRBD2. Germline V gene data show CDR1 as SGHVS and CDR2 as FNYEAQ. J lost 6 bases, V lost 1 base, and 1 base had no gene match. The CDR3 sequence is 14 residues long. CDR3 sequence: CASSLGGGSGELFF. DNA of the CDR3: TGTGCCAGCAGCTTAGGCGGGGGGTCCGGGGAGCTGTTTTTT.

The gene calls are TRBV28 and TRBJ1-4, with 7 bases lining up with TRBD1. The CDR3 covers 15 residues. The V and J ends lost 5 bases and 0 bases, in that order; junction bases with no gene match: 3. Looked up from germline, CDR1 is MDHEN and CDR2 is SYDVKM. The CDR3 nucleotides read TGTGCCAGCAGTCCGACAGGGACAACTAATGAAAAACTGTTTTTT. Protein: CASSPTGTTNEKLFF.

V usage is TRBV4-2 and J usage is TRBJ2-7; 9 bases match TRBD2. The J segment lost 5 bases and the V segment lost 4 bases, leaving 9 bases of the junction unmatched. The germline CDR1 and CDR2 sequences are LGHNA and YNFKEQ. The CDR3 has 15 amino acids. CDR3 nucleotides: TGTGCCAGCAGCCTAGCTAGCGGGGTGCAACACGAGCAGTACTTC. It yields the protein CASSLASGVQHEQYF.

V gene TRBV7-9 combines with J gene TRBJ1-5; 8 positions match TRBD1. Germline V gives CDR1 SEHNR, CDR2 FQNEAQ (reference sequence). The ends lost 5 bases at V and 7 bases at J; junction bases unmatched: 4. This CDR3 has 13 residues. The DNA of the CDR3 is TGTGCCAGCAGCCTACAGGGGGACCAGCCCCAGCATTTT. This sequence encodes CASSLQGDQPQHF.

The chain joins TRBV11-2 to TRBJ1-4; no definite D call. The CDR3 loop spans 13 amino acids. Germline CDR1 is SGHAT and CDR2 is FQNNGV. Trimming stripped 2 bases from V and 8 bases from J, with 9 bases between. CDR3 nucleotide sequence: TGTGCCAGCAGCTTATTCCCTACCGAAAAACTGTTTTTT. It translates to CASSLFPTEKLFF.

This rearrangement joins TRBV2 to TRBJ2-5; D is undetermined. From germline, CDR1 is SNHLY and CDR2 FYNNEI. V was clipped by 7 bases and J by 1 base, with 10 bases between them. The CDR3 has 13 residues. The CDR3 sequence: CASTGRFQETQYF. In DNA form, the CDR3 reads TGTGCCAGCACCGGTAGATTCCAAGAGACCCAGTACTTC.

The genes are TRBV18 and TRBJ1-1; TRBD1 might be the D (6 bases). The CDR3 is made up of 13 amino acids. Germline CDR1 and CDR2: KGHSH and LQKENI. The V and J ends lost 6 bases and 11 bases respectively, with 19 bases between them. The DNA for the CDR3 is TGTGCCAGCTCGCGACAGGACGGGGGGGAGGCTTTCTTT. Amino acids: CASSRQDGGEAFF.

The J gene is TRBJ1-2, the V gene TRBV4-2, with a tentative D call TRBD1 (6 bases). Trimming shortened V by 1 base and J by 4 bases, and 7 bases separated the two germline ends. The CDR3 loop spans 13 amino acids. Germline V gives CDR1 LGHNA, CDR2 YNFKEQ. The CDR3 here is CASSQGTVYGYTF. CDR3 sequence (DNA): TGTGCCAGCAGCCAAGGGACAGTCTATGGCTACACCTTC.

The CDR3 sequence is CAISDLFSGNTEAFF. The CDR3 DNA reads TGTGCCATCAGTGACCTTTTTTCAGGGAACACTGAAGCTTTCTTT. The chain is built from TRBV10-3 and TRBJ1-1; D uncertain. V was cut by 3 bases and J by 1 base, with 12 bases left in between. CDR3 size: 15 residues. Germline V gene data show CDR1 as ENHRY and CDR2 as SYGVKD.

V usage is TRBV5-1 and J usage is TRBJ1-1; 7 positions match TRBD1. V shed 6 bases and J 0 bases; nucleotides not matched to a gene: 5. The germline gives CDR1 SGHRS, CDR2 YFSETQ. This CDR3 region has 14 residues. The CDR3 nucleotides read TGCGCCAGCAAACAGGGGCCAATGAACACTGAAGCTTTCTTT. Its translation is CASKQGPMNTEAFF.

This chain joins TRBV2 and TRBJ1-4, with TRBD1 identical over 7 bases. The CDR3 is made up of 15 amino acids. The germline V gene has CDR1 SNHLY and CDR2 FYNNEI. With 6 bases clipped from V and 7 bases from J, the junction kept 11 bases outside the gene matches. The CDR3 region is CASSAGGLMSEKLFF. The CDR3 DNA is TGTGCCAGCAGCGCAGGGGGGCTGATGAGTGAAAAACTGTTTTTT.

The J gene is TRBJ2-1, the V gene TRBV19; D gene unclear. Germline CDR1 reads LNHDA; CDR2 reads SQIVND (reference sequence). V gave up 7 bases and J gave up 5 bases, with 12 bases separating them. The CDR3 sequence is 13 residues long. CDR3 loop: CASTLTVHNEQFF. In DNA form, the CDR3 reads TGTGCCAGTACCCTTACAGTACACAATGAGCAGTTCTTC.

CDR3 amino acids: CASSLARGSNYGYTF. The CDR3 bases are TGTGCCAGCAGCTTAGCGCGGGGCTCTAACTATGGCTACACCTTC. The chain joins TRBV7-9 to TRBJ1-2, with a tentative D call TRBD1 (5 bases). With 0 bases removed from V and 0 bases from J, the gap between germline ends came to 8 bases. The CDR3 is 15 residues long. Germline values: CDR1 SEHNR, CDR2 FQNEAQ (reference sequence).

The V and J genes are TRBV2 and TRBJ2-5; D uncertain. Germline V gene data show CDR1 as SNHLY and CDR2 as FYNNEI. Trimming pared 8 bases from V and 5 bases from J, leaving 15 bases between. The CDR3 has 13 amino acids. CDR3 coding DNA: TGTGCCAGCCGCAACTCCCGCAGGGAGACCCAGTACTTC. This gives the protein CASRNSRRETQYF. The variable domain in full, completed from reference TRBV2 and TRBJ2-5, reads EPEVTQTPSHQVTQMGQEVILRCVPISNHLYFYWYRQILGQKVEFLVSFYNNEISEKSEIFDDQFSVERPDGSNFTLKIRSTKLEDSAMYFCASRNSRRETQYFGPGTRLLVL.

This chain links TRBV7-9 with TRBJ2-3, with 8 bases lining up with TRBD2. Germline assignment: CDR1 SEHNR and CDR2 FQNEAQ (reference sequence). V shed 8 bases, J shed 2 bases, and the junction held 6 bases outside the gene matches. The CDR3 length is 14 residues. CDR3 residues: CASFQRGNTDTQYF. CDR3 coding DNA: TGTGCCAGCTTTCAGCGGGGGAACACAGATACGCAGTATTTT.

The chain couples TRBV19 to TRBJ2-3; 8 bases are shared with TRBD2. The V gene end was trimmed by 6 bases and the J gene end by 5 bases; junction bases not matched to a gene: 10. In germline, CDR1 is LNHDA, CDR2 SQIVND (reference sequence). The CDR3 contains 15 residues. CDR3 amino acids: CASRDRTGGGDTQYF. CDR3 coding DNA: TGTGCCAGTAGAGACCGCACGGGAGGGGGAGATACGCAGTATTTT.

The CDR3 DNA reads as TGTGCCAGCAGCTTGGAGGCGCAGGGGCTCCTAAGGAGCCCTGAAGCTTTCTTT. Translated: CASSLEAQGLLRSPEAFF. The chain employs TRBV5-5 and TRBJ1-1; maybe TRBD1 (6 bases). This CDR3 comprises 18 residues. Trimming shortened V by 0 bases and J by 6 bases, and 24 bases separated the two germline ends. The germline CDR1 and CDR2 sequences are SGHKS and YYEKEE (reference sequence).

This chain links TRBV2 with TRBJ2-5; D unclear. The CDR3 extends over 14 amino acids. The germline V gene has CDR1 SNHLY and CDR2 FYNNEI. Trimming removed 2 bases from V and 5 bases from J, with 12 bases in between. The CDR3 sequence: CASSETAPRETQYF. CDR3 in DNA: TGTGCCAGCAGTGAAACTGCGCCCCGGGAGACCCAGTACTTC.

The rearrangement uses TRBV19 and TRBJ1-2, with a possible D match to TRBD1 (5 bases). Germline V gene lookup returns CDR1 LNHDA and CDR2 SQIVND (reference sequence). The V end was cut by 10 bases, the J end by 7 bases, with 16 bases between. CDR3 size: 12 residues. The CDR3 spells CATGFLGGGYTF. The CDR3 DNA follows: TGTGCCACTGGGTTCCTCGGGGGTGGCTACACCTTC.

This chain uses TRBV5-4 with TRBJ2-1; 7 nucleotides align to TRBD2. The CDR3 extends over 13 amino acids. After removal of 4 bases from V and 9 bases from J, the junction contained 7 bases not matched to a gene. CDR1 is SGHNT, CDR2 YYREEE, per germline (reference sequence). CDR3 protein: CASSLTSVGEQFF. The CDR3 coding sequence is TGTGCCAGCAGCCTTACTAGCGTTGGTGAGCAGTTCTTC.

The chain has TRBV7-6 and TRBJ2-7; D may be TRBD2 (6 bases). The V and J ends lost 5 bases and 2 bases respectively, with 13 bases between them. Germline CDR1 and CDR2: SGHVS and FNYEAQ. This CDR3 contains 14 residues. The CDR3 loop reads CASSPSVGTYEQYF. CDR3 nucleotides: TGTGCCAGCAGCCCTAGCGTGGGCACCTACGAGCAGTACTTC.

The chain uses TRBV28 and TRBJ1-5, with a tentative D call TRBD1 (6 bases). The CDR3 has 15 residues. V was cut by 3 bases and J by 0 bases, with 9 bases left in between. CDR1 and CDR2 (germline): MDHEN, SYDVKM. CDR3 in DNA: TGTGCCAGCAGTTTGGGGGCGTCTAGCAATCAGCCCCAGCATTTT. Its translation: CASSLGASSNQPQHF.